Below are 4 T cell receptor beta chains sequenced from a single sample in a study of T-cell reconstitution after alpha-beta-depleted transplantation in children. Study results and caveats: A year post-transplant, T-cell counts and diversity derived mostly from newly produced T cells.

What these receptors recognize is not known. Researchers prepared the TCRbeta library using unique molecular identifiers, the study reports. Each CDR3 protein is one row after TCRdb ran MiXCR on the PCR reads. The data contain some 300,000 distinct CDR3 sequences, almost 8% of them seen just once; the ten biggest clones take up approximately 9%. Sequencing was performed on peripheral blood, taken 360 days after TCRalphabeta/CD19-depleted stem cell transplant. Source of these receptors: a female patient aged 2 to 10 who had a stem cell transplant for Fanconi anemia, so the T cells may come from the graft donor.

Within the sample, this clonotype is medium-sized. This chain uses TRBV20-1 with TRBJ2-4, with D uncertain. V was pared by 1 base and J by 8 bases, with 9 bases between. The CDR3 loop spans 12 amino acids. Looked up from germline, CDR1 is DFQATT and CDR2 is SNEGSKA (reference sequence). CDR3 sequence: CSARVGPDIQYF. The CDR3 nucleotides are TGCAGTGCTAGAGTTGGCCCAGACATTCAGTACTTC.

This clonotype was picked up many times. This chain connects TRBV5-1 to TRBJ2-7; D not resolved. Trimming removed 1 base from V and 4 bases from J, with 9 bases in between. This CDR3 region has 13 residues. The germline V gene has CDR1 SGHRS and CDR2 YFSETQ. Here the CDR3 DNA reads TGCGCCAGCAGCTTGCCCCCCCGTTACGAGCAGTACTTC. This gives the protein CASSLPPRYEQYF.

This clonotype was counted at least ten times. The chain employs TRBV28 and TRBJ2-2; perhaps D is TRBD1 or TRBD2 (6 bases each). The germline CDR1 and CDR2 sequences are MDHEN and SYDVKM. Between the trimmed V and J ends, which lost 5 bases and 3 bases, there was a span of 16 bases. The CDR3 loop spans 16 amino acids. CDR3 in amino acids: CASSRRGAFDTGELFF. For the CDR3, the DNA is TGTGCCAGCAGTCGAAGGGGGGCTTTTGACACCGGGGAGCTGTTTTTT.

Concerning this clonotype itself: A much larger clone is a single base away; this may be a read error. This likely comes from a read error, as the CDR3 has no conserved phenylalanine or tryptophan at its end. V usage is TRBV12-3 or TRBV12-4 and J usage is TRBJ1-4; perhaps TRBD1 as D (6 bases). The CDR3 has 16 amino acids. The germline V and J ends were trimmed by 4 bases and 0 bases, with 12 bases remaining between them. The CDR3 DNA reads TGTGCCAGCAGTTCCATACAGGGTCCAACTAATGAAAAACTGTTTTCT. Translating gives CASSSIQGPTNEKLFS.